The clone carrying this TCR beta chain has a single count. Antigen unknown. This record belongs to a study of fetal regulatory T cell absence and autoimmunity. Trimming shortened V by 2 bases and J by 0 bases, and 11 bases separated the two germline ends. Looked up from germline, CDR1 is SGHTA and CDR2 is FQGNSA. The CDR3 consists of 16 residues. Findings of the study overall: Some top pancreas TCR clones were over 80-fold enriched versus cord blood. Broadly similar TRB gene family usage was seen in pancreas and cord blood. Antigen-driven pancreatic autoimmunity before birth in IPEX was inferred from oligoclonal enrichment.

The assay was run at survey level. The protocol was immunoSEQ multiplex PCR, while the TCRdb copy is restricted to in-frame clones and leaves out a portion. The table has 95,000 to 100,000 clones, around 72% seen once. This TCR was sampled from a male donor with IPEX syndrome. The sequenced sample was pancreas tissue. V is TRBV7-2 and J is TRBJ1-3, with TRBD1 as a possible D gene (5 bases). CDR3 loop: CASSLTGFLSGNTIYF. The CDR3 DNA is TGTGCCAGCAGCTTAACAGGATTCCTCTCTGGAAACACCATATATTTT.